The 6 T cell receptor beta chains below all came from one sample that was sequenced in a study of post-analysis software for immune sequencing data. The study's findings and limits: Elevated frequency relative to controls characterized four or five TRBV segments in patients, TRBV5-6, TRBV5-1 and TRBV20-1 among them.

The antigens these receptors bind are not known. Incorporated into the TCR beta cDNA libraries were unique molecular identifiers, which served to reduce PCR and sequencing biases. MiXCR, run by TCRdb on the PCR reads, gives a single entry per CDR3 protein. The data hold fewer than 850,000 distinct CDR3 sequences, with 25% to 30% observed a single time. Sample: blood. Receptors originate from a girl between 10 and 17 years old with multiple sclerosis.

Worth noting for this clonotype: A read error may produce the germline difference seen at one junction end. The chain uses TRBV5-1 and TRBJ2-6; 12 positions match TRBD1. Germline loops: CDR1 SGHRS, CDR2 YFSETQ. The CDR3 consists of 18 residues. The CDR3 protein is CASSLAGTGGAGANVLTF. CDR3 nucleotide sequence: TGCGCCAGCAGCTTGGCGGGGACAGGGGGCGCTGGGGCCAACGTCTTGACTTTC.

This clonotype was seen only a few times. V gene TRBV18 combines with J gene TRBJ2-1; weak D call: TRBD1 (5 bases). In germline, CDR1 is KGHSH, CDR2 LQKENI. The CDR3 contains 15 residues. Between the trimmed V and J ends, which lost 6 bases and 4 bases, there was a span of 16 bases. CDR3 amino acids: CASSPDIAIYNEQFF. Here the CDR3 DNA reads TGTGCCAGCTCGCCGGACATAGCTATATACAATGAGCAGTTCTTC.

J is TRBJ1-2 and V is TRBV5-1, with D unclear. The germline V and J ends were trimmed by 0 bases and 4 bases, with 10 bases remaining between them. The CDR3 covers 14 residues. CDR1 and CDR2 from the germline V gene are SGHRS and YFSETQ. CDR3 DNA sequence: TGCGCCAGCAGCTTGGGCAGCACGGCCTATGGCTACACCTTC. Translating it yields CASSLGSTAYGYTF.

In its sample, this clonotype was seen many times. This rearrangement joins TRBV4-3 to TRBJ2-7; D is possibly TRBD1 (5 bases). The CDR3 spans 14 residues. Germline CDR1 reads LGHNA; CDR2 reads YSLEER. Trimming shortened V by 1 base and J by 2 bases, and 9 bases separated the two germline ends. CDR3 loop: CASSQVAGPYEQYF. The CDR3 DNA reads as TGCGCCAGCAGCCAAGTGGCAGGGCCCTACGAGCAGTACTTC.

This clonotype was counted between two and nine times. The V call is TRBV6-5, the J call TRBJ1-2, with 8 bases matching TRBD1. This CDR3 region has 15 residues. CDR1 and CDR2 (germline): MNHEY, SVGAGI. After removal of 4 bases from V and 2 bases from J, the junction contained 6 bases not matched to a gene. The CDR3 DNA reads as TGTGCCAGCAGTTCAGACAGGGGATGGAACTATGGCTACACCTTC. This translates into CASSSDRGWNYGYTF.

The V gene is TRBV27, the J gene TRBJ2-3; 12 positions match TRBD2. Germline V lookup: CDR1 MNHEY, CDR2 SMNVEV (reference sequence). The ends lost 3 bases at V and 2 bases at J; junction bases unmatched: 9. This CDR3 contains 18 residues. The DNA of the CDR3 is TGTGCCAGCAGTTTCCGATCCGGACTAGCGGGGATCACAGATACGCAGTATTTT. As protein: CASSFRSGLAGITDTQYF.